This TCR beta chain was identified in a study of blood T cell repertoires in COVID-19. Study overall: From T cells, B-cell-depleted T cells, or PBMCs came the material, which was cDNA or gDNA.

The CDR3 contains 10 residues. Trimming removed 5 bases from V and 7 bases from J; junction bases left unmatched: 2. CDR1 is SQVTM and CDR2 is ANQGSEA in the germline V gene. Sequenced by immunoSEQ multiplex PCR; TCRdb stores in-frame clones only, minus some. This sample has around 200,000 clones, with approximately 84% found just once. Residents of about two dozen US areas, aged about 18 to 89 years, made up the participants. Cohorts were determined from participant-reported clinical history. This sequence was found in a woman in her 30s who had recovered from COVID-19. The sample was PBMCs or T cells enriched from blood (not recorded which). The chain joins TRBV29-1 to TRBJ2-7, with 7 bases aligning to TRBD1. The CDR3 loop reads CSVKQGEQYF. The DNA of the CDR3 is TGCAGCGTTAAACAGGGGGAGCAGTACTTC.